These T cell receptor beta chains were read from a single sample in a study of blood T cells in healthy people across ages. Each CDR3 protein is one row after TCRdb ran MiXCR on the 5' RACE reads. The sample has over 750,000 distinct CDR3 sequences, 20% to 25% seen once; the top ten hold 9.4%. Separately, the same data were catalogued under a study of T cells of mothers and their children.

The sequenced sample consisted of blood. These receptors originate from a boy under 18 in good health. Each CDR3 is given with its conserved first and last residue. Each record gives: D gene, clone size, J gene, V gene, CDR3 DNA, CDR3 protein. The D gene is left open where the match is weak. Not all rows give a size; the values are once, few, many and, for expanded clones, a class.

D: TRBD1; size: .; J: TRBJ1-1; V: TRBV19; DNA: TGTGCCAGTAGTGTACAGGGGATGAACACTGAAGCTTTCTTT; CDR3: CASSVQGMNTEAFF
D: TRBD1; size: .; J: TRBJ2-7; V: TRBV27; DNA: TGTGCCAGCAGTTCCCCGGGACAGGGGGTTCACGAGCAGTACTTC; CDR3: CASSSPGQGVHEQYF
D: .; size: .; J: TRBJ2-5; V: TRBV7-3; DNA: TGTGCCAGCAGCTTATACGGGACGGGAGAGACCCAGTACTTC; CDR3: CASSLYGTGETQYF
D: .; size: once; J: TRBJ2-1; V: TRBV4-3; DNA: TGCGCCAGCAGCCAAGACCGGGGTGGGTGGGATGAGCAGTTCTTC; CDR3: CASSQDRGGWDEQFF
D: .; size: .; J: TRBJ2-3; V: TRBV4-3; DNA: TGCGCCAGCAGCCAAGACAAAGGCGGACTTACAGATACGCAGTATTTT; CDR3: CASSQDKGGLTDTQYF
D: .; size: many; J: TRBJ2-5; V: TRBV29-1; DNA: TGCAGCGTTGAAGGCGGGCAAGAGACCCAGTACTTC; CDR3: CSVEGGQETQYF
D: .; size: .; J: TRBJ2-7; V: TRBV6-5; DNA: TGTGCCAGCAGTTACGGGCAGGGCCGGGACGAGCAGTACTTC; CDR3: CASSYGQGRDEQYF
D: .; size: few; J: TRBJ2-5; V: TRBV18; DNA: TGTGCCAGCTCACCGTCCCTACCCGGGGAGACCCAGTACTTC; CDR3: CASSPSLPGETQYF
D: .; size: .; J: TRBJ1-2; V: TRBV12-3/TRBV12-4; DNA: TGTGCCAGCAGTTTGACCCCGGGGACAACCTATGGCTACACCTTC; CDR3: CASSLTPGTTYGYTF
D: TRBD2; size: .; J: TRBJ2-7; V: TRBV20-1; DNA: TGCAGTGCTAGGGGACTAGCGGGAGGGCTCGGCGAGCAGTACTTC; CDR3: CSARGLAGGLGEQYF
D: .; size: few; J: TRBJ2-1; V: TRBV4-1; DNA: TGCGCCAGCAGCCAATTTATGGCGACTGAGCAGTTCTTC; CDR3: CASSQFMATEQFF
D: .; size: few; J: TRBJ2-1; V: TRBV7-2; DNA: TGTGCCAGCAGCTTAGATCTGCAATGGGGCTACAATGAGCAGTTCTTC; CDR3: CASSLDLQWGYNEQFF
D: .; size: .; J: TRBJ2-7; V: TRBV4-3; DNA: TGCGCCAGCAGCCAAGCATCTGGGGCCATCTACGAGCAGTACTTC; CDR3: CASSQASGAIYEQYF
D: .; size: few; J: TRBJ2-6; V: TRBV4-1; DNA: TGCGCCAGCAGCCAAGCGGGTAGCCTTGGGGCCAACGTCCTGACTTTC; CDR3: CASSQAGSLGANVLTF
D: .; size: .; J: TRBJ2-5; V: TRBV18; DNA: TGTGCCAGCTCACCAAGCAGGGAAGACACCCAGTACTTC; CDR3: CASSPSREDTQYF
D: .; size: .; J: TRBJ1-2; V: TRBV4-1; DNA: TGCGCCAGCAGCCAAGATCCGAGCAGATTCTATGGCTACACCTTC; CDR3: CASSQDPSRFYGYTF
D: TRBD2; size: few; J: TRBJ2-7; V: TRBV27; DNA: TGTGCCAGCAGTTTTGTACTAGCCAGCGGGAGTATCTACGAGCAGTACTTC; CDR3: CASSFVLASGSIYEQYF
D: .; size: .; J: TRBJ2-5; V: TRBV3-1; DNA: TGTGCCAGCAGCCAAGAGGACCCCCTCCCCTCAGAGACCCAGTACTTC; CDR3: CASSQEDPLPSETQYF
D: .; size: .; J: TRBJ2-1; V: TRBV29-1; DNA: TGCAGCGTTGTATGGGGGACGAATGAGCAGTTCTTC; CDR3: CSVVWGTNEQFF
D: .; size: .; J: TRBJ2-2; V: TRBV12-3/TRBV12-4; DNA: TGTGCCAGCAGTTCCCCCAATGGAGAAAACACCGGGGAGCTGTTTTTT; CDR3: CASSSPNGENTGELFF
D: .; size: .; J: TRBJ1-5; V: TRBV15; DNA: TGTGCCACCAGCAGTGACCAGGGGCATAGCAATCAGCCCCAGCATTTT; CDR3: CATSSDQGHSNQPQHF
D: .; size: few; J: TRBJ2-6; V: TRBV12-3/TRBV12-4; DNA: TGTGCCAGCAGTTTACTCGCCGGGGCCAACGTCCTGACTTTC; CDR3: CASSLLAGANVLTF
D: TRBD2; size: .; J: TRBJ2-7; V: TRBV12-3/TRBV12-4; DNA: TGTGCCAGCAGTAAAGGGACTAGCGGGAGCTACGAGCAGTACTTC; CDR3: CASSKGTSGSYEQYF
D: .; size: .; J: TRBJ2-2; V: TRBV12-3/TRBV12-4; DNA: TGTGCCAGCAGTTTAGAACAGGCCCACACCGGGGAGCTGTTTTTT; CDR3: CASSLEQAHTGELFF
D: TRBD1; size: .; J: TRBJ1-1; V: TRBV14; DNA: TGTGCCAGCAGCACCGATGACAGGGGGCGTGGGGGCACTGAAGCTTTCTTT; CDR3: CASSTDDRGRGGTEAFF
D: .; size: .; J: TRBJ2-7; V: TRBV4-1; DNA: TGCGCCAGCAGCCAAGAGTTATCCGGGACGATCTACGAGCAGTACTTC; CDR3: CASSQELSGTIYEQYF
D: TRBD1; size: .; J: TRBJ2-4; V: TRBV5-5; DNA: TGTGCCAGCAGCCGACAGGGGGGGTCCAAAAACATTCAGTACTTC; CDR3: CASSRQGGSKNIQYF
D: TRBD1; size: many; J: TRBJ1-1; V: TRBV5-1; DNA: TGCGCCAGCAGCCTAGCAACCACAGGGGCCACTGAAGCTTTCTTT; CDR3: CASSLATTGATEAFF
D: TRBD1; size: .; J: TRBJ2-7; V: TRBV12-3/TRBV12-4; DNA: TGTGCCTCCGGGACAGGGGGATTACCTGTCTACGAGCAGTACTTC; CDR3: CASGTGGLPVYEQYF
D: .; size: .; J: TRBJ1-6; V: TRBV11-1; DNA: TGTGCCAGCAGCTTAGGACCAGGGGCGCATTCACCCCTCCACTTT; CDR3: CASSLGPGAHSPLHF
D: .; size: .; J: TRBJ2-1; V: TRBV20-1; DNA: TGCAGTGCCAAGGGACTTTTTTCCCAGTTCTTC; CDR3: CSAKGLFSQFF
D: .; size: .; J: TRBJ1-6; V: TRBV20-1; DNA: TGCAGTGCTAGAGATCAGGGCCTCGGGTCACCCCTCCACTTT; CDR3: CSARDQGLGSPLHF
D: .; size: .; J: TRBJ2-5; V: TRBV9; DNA: TGTGCCAGCAGCGTAGGGTTCCAAGAGACCCAGTACTTC; CDR3: CASSVGFQETQYF
D: .; size: few; J: TRBJ1-4; V: TRBV29-1; DNA: TGCAGCGTCTGGGGCACCCCAACTAATGAAAAACTGTTTTTT; CDR3: CSVWGTPTNEKLFF
D: .; size: .; J: TRBJ2-4; V: TRBV28; DNA: TGTGCCAGCAGTTTAACAGGTTACTTAGCCAAAAACATTCAGTACTTC; CDR3: CASSLTGYLAKNIQYF
D: TRBD2; size: .; J: TRBJ2-7; V: TRBV20-1; DNA: TGCAGTGCTAGAGGCCCGGCTAGCGGGAGGGGCTACGAGCAGTACTTC; CDR3: CSARGPASGRGYEQYF
D: .; size: few; J: TRBJ2-3; V: TRBV14; DNA: TGTGCCAGCAGCCAAGTCGGCCGCCCACCTAGCACAGATACGCAGTATTTT; CDR3: CASSQVGRPPSTDTQYF
D: .; size: .; J: TRBJ1-1; V: TRBV7-3; DNA: TGTGCCAGCAGCTTATCAGGGGCCCTCGGCACTGAAGCTTTCTTT; CDR3: CASSLSGALGTEAFF
D: TRBD2; size: few; J: TRBJ2-1; V: TRBV4-3; DNA: TGCGCCAGCAGCCAAGATCGGGGAGGGGCCTACAATGAGCAGTTCTTC; CDR3: CASSQDRGGAYNEQFF
D: TRBD2; size: many; J: TRBJ2-7; V: TRBV18; DNA: TGTGCCAGTTCCCCGGGACTAGTTTCCTACGAGCAGTACTTC; CDR3: CASSPGLVSYEQYF
D: .; size: many; J: TRBJ2-7; V: TRBV7-2; DNA: TGTGCCAGCAGCCAAGGGGCGTCGGGGGAGCAGTACTTC; CDR3: CASSQGASGEQYF
D: .; size: .; J: TRBJ2-2; V: TRBV12-3/TRBV12-4; DNA: TGTGCCAGCAGTCCCCTGGGGGGGCAGAACACCGGGGAGCTGTTTTTT; CDR3: CASSPLGGQNTGELFF
D: TRBD1; size: .; J: TRBJ1-1; V: TRBV5-1; DNA: TGCGCCAGCAGCTTGGCGGACAGGATGGGATACACTGAAGCTTTCTTT; CDR3: CASSLADRMGYTEAFF
D: TRBD1; size: .; J: TRBJ2-3; V: TRBV12-3/TRBV12-4; DNA: TGTGCCAGCAGTTTTGGACAGGGGGCAGATCCAGATACGCAGTATTTT; CDR3: CASSFGQGADPDTQYF
D: .; size: few; J: TRBJ2-1; V: TRBV3-1; DNA: TGTGCCAGCAGCCAACCTGGTCAGTACAATGAGCAGTTCTTC; CDR3: CASSQPGQYNEQFF
D: .; size: .; J: TRBJ2-7; V: TRBV3-1; DNA: TGTGCCAGCAGCCAAATCCAGGGGTCCTACGAGCAGTACTTC; CDR3: CASSQIQGSYEQYF
D: .; size: .; J: TRBJ1-1; V: TRBV14; DNA: TGTGCCAGCAGCGAAGGGGGAACTGAAGCTTTCTTT; CDR3: CASSEGGTEAFF
D: .; size: .; J: TRBJ2-4; V: TRBV12-3/TRBV12-4; DNA: TGTGCCAGTAGTTCCCTTAGCGGCGGGCTAGCCAAAAACATTCAGTACTTC; CDR3: CASSSLSGGLAKNIQYF
D: TRBD2; size: .; J: TRBJ2-1; V: TRBV20-1; DNA: TGCAGTGCCAGAGGGGAGGGCCTCTACAATGAGCAGTTCTTC; CDR3: CSARGEGLYNEQFF
D: .; size: .; J: TRBJ2-4; V: TRBV29-1; DNA: TGCAGCGTTGAAGATCGTAACATTCAGTACTTC; CDR3: CSVEDRNIQYF
D: .; size: few; J: TRBJ2-7; V: TRBV4-2; DNA: TGTGCCAGCAGCCAAGAGGCTACGGGGGCCCACTCCTACGAGCAGTACTTC; CDR3: CASSQEATGAHSYEQYF
D: TRBD1; size: .; J: TRBJ1-4; V: TRBV12-3/TRBV12-4; DNA: TGTGCCAGCAGTCCCCGGGGGGCGGGACAGGGTGATGAAAAACTGTTTTTT; CDR3: CASSPRGAGQGDEKLFF